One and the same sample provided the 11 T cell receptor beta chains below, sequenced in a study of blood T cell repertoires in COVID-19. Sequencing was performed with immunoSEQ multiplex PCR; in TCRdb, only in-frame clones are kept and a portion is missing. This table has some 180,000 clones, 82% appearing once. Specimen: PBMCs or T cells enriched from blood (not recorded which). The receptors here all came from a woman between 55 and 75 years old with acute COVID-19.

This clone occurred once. CDR3 nucleotides: TGTGCCAGCAGCTTAGGACAGGGGGCTTCCAACTATGGCTACACCTTC. Amino acids: CASSLGQGASNYGYTF. The V call is TRBV5-5, the J call TRBJ1-2; TRBD1 matches 11 bases. The CDR3 runs to 16 residues. Germline CDR1 is SGHKS and CDR2 is YYEKEE (reference sequence). The ends lost 2 bases at V and 2 bases at J; junction bases unmatched: 5.

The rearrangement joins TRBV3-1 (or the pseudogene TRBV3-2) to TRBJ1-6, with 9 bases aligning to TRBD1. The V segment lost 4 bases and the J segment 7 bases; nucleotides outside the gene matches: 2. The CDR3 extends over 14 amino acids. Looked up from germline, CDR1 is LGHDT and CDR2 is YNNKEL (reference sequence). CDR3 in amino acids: CASSPGTGNSPLHF. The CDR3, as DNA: TGTGCCAGCAGCCCCGGGACAGGGAATTCACCCCTCCACTTT.

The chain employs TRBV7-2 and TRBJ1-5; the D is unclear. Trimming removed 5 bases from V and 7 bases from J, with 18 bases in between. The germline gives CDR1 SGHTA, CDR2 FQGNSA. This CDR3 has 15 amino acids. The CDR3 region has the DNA TGTGCCAGCAGCCGTATCGACGCGGTTGGGCAGCCCCAGCATTTT. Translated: CASSRIDAVGQPQHF.

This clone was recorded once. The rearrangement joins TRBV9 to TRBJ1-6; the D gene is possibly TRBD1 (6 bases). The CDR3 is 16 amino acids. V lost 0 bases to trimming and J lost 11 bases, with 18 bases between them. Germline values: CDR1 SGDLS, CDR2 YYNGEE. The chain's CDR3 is CASSVEGDMWVTPLHF. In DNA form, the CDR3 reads TGTGCCAGCAGCGTAGAGGGGGACATGTGGGTCACACCCCTCCACTTT.

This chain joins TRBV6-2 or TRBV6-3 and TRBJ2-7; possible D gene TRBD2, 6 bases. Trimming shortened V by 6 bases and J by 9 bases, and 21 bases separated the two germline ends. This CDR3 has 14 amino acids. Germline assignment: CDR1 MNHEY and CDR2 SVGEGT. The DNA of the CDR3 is TGTGCCAGCAGCCTCTCCGGACTACCTGGGGGGCAGTACGTC. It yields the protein CASSLSGLPGGQYV.

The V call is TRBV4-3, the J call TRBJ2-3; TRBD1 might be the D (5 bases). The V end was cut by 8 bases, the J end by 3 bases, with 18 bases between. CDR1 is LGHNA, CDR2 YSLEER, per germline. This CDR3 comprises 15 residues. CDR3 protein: CASFGAGLGTDTQYF. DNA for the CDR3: TGCGCCAGCTTTGGCGCAGGGCTAGGGACAGATACGCAGTATTTT.

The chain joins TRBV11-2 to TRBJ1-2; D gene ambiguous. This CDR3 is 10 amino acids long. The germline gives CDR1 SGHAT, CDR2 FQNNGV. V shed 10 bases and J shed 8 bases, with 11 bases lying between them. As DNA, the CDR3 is TGTGCCACCGGAATGAGGGGCTACACCTTC. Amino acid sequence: CATGMRGYTF.

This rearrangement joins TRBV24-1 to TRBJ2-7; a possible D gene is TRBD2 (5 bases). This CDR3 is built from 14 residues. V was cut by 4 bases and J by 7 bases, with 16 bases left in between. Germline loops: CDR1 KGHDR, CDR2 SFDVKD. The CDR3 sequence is CATSDGGPSGEQYF. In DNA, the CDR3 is TGTGCCACCAGTGACGGCGGACCCTCGGGAGAGCAGTACTTC.

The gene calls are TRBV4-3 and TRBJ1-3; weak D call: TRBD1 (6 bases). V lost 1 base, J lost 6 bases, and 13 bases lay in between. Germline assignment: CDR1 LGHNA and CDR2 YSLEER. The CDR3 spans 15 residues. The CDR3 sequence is CASSQGQGNENTIYF. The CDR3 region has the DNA TGCGCCAGCAGCCAAGGGCAGGGGAACGAAAACACCATATATTTT.

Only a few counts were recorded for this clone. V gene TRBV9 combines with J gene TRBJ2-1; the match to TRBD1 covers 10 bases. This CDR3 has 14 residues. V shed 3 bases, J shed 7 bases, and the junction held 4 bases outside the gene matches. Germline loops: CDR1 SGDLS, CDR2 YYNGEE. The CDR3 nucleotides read TGTGCCAGCAGCGACCGACAGGGGGCAAATGAGCAGTTCTTC. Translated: CASSDRQGANEQFF.

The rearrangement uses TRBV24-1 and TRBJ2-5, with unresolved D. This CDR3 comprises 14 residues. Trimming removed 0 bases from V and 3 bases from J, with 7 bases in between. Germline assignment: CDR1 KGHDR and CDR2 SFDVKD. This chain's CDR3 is CATSDLGRKETQYF. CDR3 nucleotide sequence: TGTGCCACCAGTGATTTGGGCAGAAAAGAGACCCAGTACTTC.